A single sample is the source of the 20 T cell receptor beta chains below, sequenced in a study of CD8+CD57+ T cells in acquired aplastic anemia. The sequenced patients had an expansion of CD8+CD57+ cells seen by flow cytometry. Profiles of TCR beta VDJ and CDR3 were generated from a genomic DNA template. Via MiXCR, TCRdb re-called the reads, giving one row per CDR3 protein. The profile shows about 150,000 distinct CDR3 sequences, roughly 50% of them singletons. The sequenced sample was sorted CD4+, CD8+, or CD8+CD57+ T cells (not recorded which) from PBMCs. These receptor sequences come from a human donor with aplastic anemia.

This chain connects TRBV6-5 to TRBJ2-2; 8 bases map to TRBD2. This CDR3 contains 16 residues. CDR1 MNHEY and CDR2 SVGAGI come from the germline V gene. The trim removed 2 bases at V and 6 bases at J, leaving 8 bases unmatched. CDR3 loop: CASSYAGTSISGELFF. CDR3 DNA: TGTGCCAGCAGTTACGCCGGGACTAGTATATCCGGGGAGCTGTTTTTT.

The V call is TRBV15, the J call TRBJ2-1, with D unresolved. This CDR3 contains 14 residues. Between the trimmed V and J ends, which lost 0 bases and 6 bases, there was a span of 9 bases. Germline CDR1 LNHNV, CDR2 YYDKDF (reference sequence). The CDR3 here is CATSREISSNEQFF. As DNA, the CDR3 is TGTGCCACCAGCAGAGAGATTAGTAGCAATGAGCAGTTCTTC.

Concerning this clonotype itself: A much larger clone sits a single nucleotide away, making a read error possible. The CDR3 here is CAISYSWGQPQHF. DNA for the CDR3: TGTGCCATCAGTTACTCTTGGGGTCAGCCCCAGCATTTT. The gene calls are TRBV10-3 and TRBJ2-3; the D is unclear. The DNA matches TRBJ1-5 better at its end, which makes the J call doubtful. This CDR3 has 13 amino acids. CDR1 and CDR2 from the germline V gene are ENHRY and SYGVKD.

The V gene is TRBV29-1, the J gene TRBJ2-7; D unclear. CDR1 SQVTM and CDR2 ANQGSEA come from the germline V gene. This CDR3 has 14 amino acids. V lost 5 bases to trimming and J lost 6 bases, with 20 bases between them. CDR3 in amino acids: CSVSWTDLTGEQYF. In DNA, the CDR3 is TGCAGCGTTTCCTGGACCGATTTAACGGGCGAGCAGTACTTC.

This clonotype was counted ten times or more. V is TRBV4-1 and J is TRBJ1-1; D unclear. V shed 4 bases and J shed 3 bases, with 12 bases lying between them. There are 14 residues in the CDR3. CDR1 and CDR2 (germline): MGHRA, YSYEKL. CDR3 sequence: CASSRALRDTEAFF. The CDR3 DNA follows: TGCGCCAGCAGCCGAGCCCTACGTGACACTGAAGCTTTCTTT.

In this sample, this clonotype turned up many times. The chain is built from TRBV20-1 and TRBJ2-7; D ambiguous. This CDR3 spans 15 amino acids. The V gene lost 3 bases and the J gene lost 2 bases, with 17 bases spanning the gap. Per the germline V gene, CDR1 is DFQATT and CDR2 is SNEGSKA (reference sequence). The CDR3 is CSARVMSDFPYEQYF. CDR3 bases: TGCAGTGCTAGGGTTATGAGCGATTTCCCCTACGAGCAGTACTTC.

This clonotype was found a few times. The chain combines TRBV9 with TRBJ1-3; D remains unclear. The CDR3 extends over 18 amino acids. Trimming took off 0 bases at V and 0 bases at J, with 16 bases between the two ends. Germline V gene sequence: CDR1 SGDLS, CDR2 YYNGEE. For the CDR3, the DNA is TGTGCCAGCAGCGTAGCGAACGTGGGTTCGTACTCTGGAAACACCATATATTTT. Amino acid sequence: CASSVANVGSYSGNTIYF.

This clonotype was observed a few times. The chain recombines TRBV27 with TRBJ2-7; 11 bases are shared with TRBD2. J lost 7 bases, V lost 4 bases, and 12 bases had no gene match. Per the germline V gene, CDR1 is MNHEY and CDR2 is SMNVEV (reference sequence). The CDR3 extends over 16 amino acids. The CDR3 nucleotides read TGTGCCAGCAGTTCAAATAGCGGGAGGGCCGGTGTTGAGCAGTACTTC. It yields the protein CASSSNSGRAGVEQYF.

This chain joins TRBV12-3 or TRBV12-4 and TRBJ2-7; 9 bases are shared with TRBD1. The V gene end was trimmed by 6 bases and the J gene end by 6 bases; junction bases not matched to a gene: 9. The CDR3 spans 14 residues. Here the CDR3 DNA reads TGTGCCAGCAGCCCCCGGGACAGGGCCGCCGAGCAGTACTTC. This codes for CASSPRDRAAEQYF.

This clonotype has a count of ten or more. The gene calls are TRBV15 and TRBJ2-1, with 8 nucleotides matching TRBD2. The CDR3 has 16 amino acids. The germline gives CDR1 LNHNV, CDR2 YYDKDF (reference sequence). With 3 bases clipped from V and 9 bases from J, the junction kept 13 bases outside the gene matches. This chain's CDR3 is CATSREVSGTFGEQFF. CDR3 in DNA: TGTGCCACCAGCAGGGAGGTTAGCGGGACATTTGGTGAGCAGTTCTTC. The whole variable domain, remainder taken from reference TRBV15 and TRBJ2-1, is DAMVIQNPRYQVTQFGKPVTLSCSQTLNHNVMYWYQQKSSQAPKLLFHYYDKDFNNEADTPDNFQSRRPNTSFCFLDIRSPGLGDTAMYLCATSREVSGTFGEQFFGPGTRLTVL.

This clonotype has a handful of counts. The rearrangement links TRBV29-1 to TRBJ1-2; 7 nucleotides agree with TRBD1. The CDR3 covers 15 residues. The germline V gene has CDR1 SQVTM and CDR2 ANQGSEA. V was pared by 0 bases and J by 5 bases, with 9 bases of the junction left unmatched. The CDR3 region is CSVEDRQGVSYGYTF. The CDR3 DNA sequence: TGCAGCGTTGAAGATCGGCAGGGGGTTTCTTATGGCTACACCTTC.

Many counts were recorded for this clonotype. The chain carries TRBV25-1 and TRBJ2-1, with D uncertain. Trimming pared 1 base from V and 6 bases from J, leaving 4 bases between. Germline assignment: CDR1 MGHDK and CDR2 SYGVNS. The CDR3 length is 12 residues. CDR3 sequence reads: CASSELGNEQFF. The CDR3 DNA reads TGTGCCAGCAGTGAATTGGGCAATGAGCAGTTCTTC.

The chain has TRBV27 and TRBJ1-6, with unresolved D. V shed 2 bases and J shed 7 bases, with 12 bases lying between them. The CDR3 is 15 amino acids. Germline V gene sequence: CDR1 MNHEY, CDR2 SMNVEV (reference sequence). The CDR3 loop is CASSLREGANSPLHF. In nucleotides, the CDR3 is TGTGCCAGCAGTTTAAGGGAGGGCGCCAATTCACCCCTCCACTTT.

This clonotype was seen repeatedly, ten times or more. This chain joins TRBV9 and TRBJ1-2; D is perhaps TRBD1 (5 bases). Germline V lookup: CDR1 SGDLS, CDR2 YYNGEE. The CDR3 length is 14 residues. V lost 3 bases to trimming and J lost 4 bases, with 13 bases between them. In DNA, the CDR3 is TGTGCCAGCAGCGCCGTAGGGGACGCCTATGGCTACACCTTC. This translates into CASSAVGDAYGYTF.

This rearrangement joins TRBV19 to TRBJ1-2; D perhaps matches TRBD1 (5 bases). This CDR3 comprises 13 residues. Germline lookup yields CDR1 LNHDA and CDR2 SQIVND (reference sequence). V was cut by 5 bases and J by 8 bases, with 15 bases left in between. The CDR3 region is CASSGEGPQGYTF. The CDR3 coding sequence is TGTGCCAGTAGTGGGGAGGGGCCTCAAGGCTACACCTTC.

The chain couples TRBV20-1 to TRBJ2-7, with 10 bases aligning to TRBD1. This CDR3 comprises 15 residues. V trimming: 6 bases; J trimming: 4 bases; junction bases outside the gene matches: 12. From germline, CDR1 is DFQATT and CDR2 SNEGSKA (reference sequence). The chain's CDR3 is CSASRGQGVAYEQYF. In DNA, the CDR3 is TGCAGTGCCAGCCGCGGACAGGGGGTGGCATACGAGCAGTACTTC.

The sample holds a few counts of this clonotype. This chain uses TRBV3-1 with TRBJ1-1, with 8 bases fitting TRBD1. Germline V gene sequence: CDR1 LGHDT, CDR2 YNNKEL (reference sequence). The CDR3 length is 17 residues. V lost 0 bases and J lost 3; bases outside the gene matches: 9. The CDR3 bases are TGTGCCAGCAGCCAAGATTCCACAGGGGGAAAGGACACTGAAGCTTTCTTT. Its protein product is CASSQDSTGGKDTEAFF. Full variable domain (missing parts from reference TRBV3-1 and TRBJ1-1): DTAVSQTPKYLVTQMGNDKSIKCEQNLGHDTMYWYKQDSKKFLKIMFSYNNKELIINETVPNRFSPKSPDKAHLNLHINSLELGDSAVYFCASSQDSTGGKDTEAFFGQGTRLTVV.

The V and J genes are TRBV2 and TRBJ2-1; D is undetermined. V was cut by 7 bases and J by 9 bases, with 13 bases left in between. Germline V gene lookup returns CDR1 SNHLY and CDR2 FYNNEI. The CDR3 totals 12 residues. The CDR3 sequence is CASTSLVGEQFF. The CDR3, as DNA: TGTGCCAGCACTAGTTTGGTGGGTGAGCAGTTCTTC. The variable domain in full, with the rest retrieved from reference TRBV2 and TRBJ2-1, is EPEVTQTPSHQVTQMGQEVILRCVPISNHLYFYWYRQILGQKVEFLVSFYNNEISEKSEIFDDQFSVERPDGSNFTLKIRSTKLEDSAMYFCASTSLVGEQFFGPGTRLTVL.

This clonotype was seen at least ten times. The J gene is TRBJ2-3, the V gene TRBV11-2; D might be TRBD2 (5 bases). V lost 5 bases to trimming and J lost 5 bases, with 11 bases between them. Germline V gene lookup returns CDR1 SGHAT and CDR2 FQNNGV. The CDR3 is 13 residues long. CDR3 sequence: CASSSSGGDTQYF. The CDR3 DNA is TGTGCCAGCAGCAGCAGCGGTGGAGATACGCAGTATTTT. Full variable domain (remainder filled in from reference TRBV11-2 and TRBJ2-3): EAGVAQSPRYKIIEKRQSVAFWCNPISGHATLYWYQQILGQGPKLLIQFQNNGVVDDSQLPKDRFSAERLKGVDSTLKIQPAKLEDSAVYLCASSSSGGDTQYFGPGTRLTVL.

The chain uses TRBV19 and TRBJ1-1, with D tentatively TRBD1 (5 bases). Per germline, CDR1 LNHDA and CDR2 SQIVND (reference sequence). V lost 5 bases and J 7 bases, leaving 20 bases between the germline ends. The CDR3 runs to 15 residues. The CDR3 here is CASSGRDAVIGEAFF. CDR3 nucleotides: TGTGCCAGTAGTGGGCGGGACGCGGTTATAGGTGAAGCTTTCTTT.